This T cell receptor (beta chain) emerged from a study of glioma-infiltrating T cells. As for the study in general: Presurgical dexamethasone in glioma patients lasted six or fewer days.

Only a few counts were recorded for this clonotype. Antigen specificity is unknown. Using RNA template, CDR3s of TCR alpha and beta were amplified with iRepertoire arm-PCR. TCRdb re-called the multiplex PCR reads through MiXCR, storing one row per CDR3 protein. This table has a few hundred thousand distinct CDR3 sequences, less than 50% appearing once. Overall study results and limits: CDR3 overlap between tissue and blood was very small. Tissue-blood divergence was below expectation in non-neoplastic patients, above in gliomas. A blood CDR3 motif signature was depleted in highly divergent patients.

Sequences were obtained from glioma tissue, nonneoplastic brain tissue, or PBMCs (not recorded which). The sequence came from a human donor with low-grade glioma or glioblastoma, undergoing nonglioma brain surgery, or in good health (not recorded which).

CDR3 in DNA: TGCGCCAGCAGCATTAGCGGGATTTCTACGCAGTATTTT. Its protein product is CASSISGISTQYF. This chain connects TRBV5-1 to TRBJ2-3; TRBD2 aligns across 8 bases. CDR3 length: 13 residues. V shed 4 bases and J 8 bases; nucleotides not matched to a gene: 6. Germline V lookup: CDR1 SGHRS, CDR2 YFSETQ.